These 20 T cell receptor beta chains were sequenced from one sample in a study of T cells in Graves' hyperthyroidism and ophthalmopathy. TCR beta CDR3 regions were amplified from RNA. First-round RT-PCR with HTBI primers amplified the TCR CDR3 region. TCRdb ran MiXCR on the multiplex PCR reads and lists one entry per CDR3 protein. The table has about 560,000 distinct CDR3 sequences, 16% seen once. The specimen was blood. Receptors were obtained from a woman aged 18-29 years with Graves' hyperthyroidism.

V gene TRBV5-1 combines with J gene TRBJ2-5; D may be TRBD2 (6 bases). Germline CDR1 is SGHRS and CDR2 is YFSETQ. Trimming stripped 5 bases from V and 2 bases from J, with 10 bases between. This CDR3 has 13 amino acids. The CDR3, as DNA: TGCGCCAGCAGGACTAGGTCACAAGAGACCCAGTACTTC. Its translation is CASRTRSQETQYF. Based on the CDR3 plus reference TRBV5-1 and TRBJ2-5, the full variable domain is KAGVTQTPRYLIKTRGQQVTLSCSPISGHRSVSWYQQTPGQGLQFLFEYFSETQRNKGNFPGRFSGRQFSNSRSEMNVSTLELGDSALYLCASRTRSQETQYFGPGTRLLVL.

This clonotype was seen repeatedly, ten times or more. The chain is built from TRBV5-5 and TRBJ1-4, with D tentatively TRBD1 (6 bases). Trimming stripped 3 bases from V and 10 bases from J, with 19 bases between. The germline CDR1 and CDR2 sequences are SGHKS and YYEKEE (reference sequence). This CDR3 contains 15 residues. CDR3 nucleotide sequence: TGTGCCAGCAGCTCAACACAGGGCCCGGCAGGAAAACTGTTTTTT. It is translated as CASSSTQGPAGKLFF.

There are many counts of this clonotype. The chain uses TRBV4-1 and TRBJ2-7; D perhaps matches TRBD1 (6 bases). V lost 4 bases and J 0 bases, leaving 16 bases between the germline ends. Germline CDR1 and CDR2: MGHRA and YSYEKL. The CDR3 is made up of 16 amino acids. As DNA, the CDR3 is TGCGCCAGCAGCCGCGGCCAAGACAGGCCCTCCTACGAGCAGTACTTC. Translated, it gives CASSRGQDRPSYEQYF.

This clonotype was observed many times. This CDR3 is CATGRGETDTQYF. In DNA, the CDR3 is TGCGCCACCGGCAGGGGAGAGACAGATACGCAGTATTTT. The chain carries TRBV5-1 and TRBJ2-3, with D possibly being TRBD1 (6 bases). Germline values: CDR1 SGHRS, CDR2 YFSETQ. Trimming shortened V by 9 bases and J by 3 bases, and 14 bases separated the two germline ends. The CDR3 extends over 13 amino acids.

A word on this clonotype: This sequence may be a read error, since a much larger clone differs from it by one base. The V call is TRBV18, the J call TRBJ2-5; D may be TRBD1 (6 bases). Per the germline V gene, CDR1 is KGHSH and CDR2 is LQKENI. The CDR3 totals 13 residues. CDR3 protein: CASSRDNKETRYF. The CDR3 DNA sequence: TGTGCCAGCTCCCGGGACAACAAAGAGACCCGGTACTTC.

This clonotype has at least ten counts. The rearrangement joins TRBV5-1 to TRBJ2-5; D ambiguous. Germline V gene lookup returns CDR1 SGHRS and CDR2 YFSETQ. V shed 4 bases and J shed 5 bases, with 9 bases lying between them. The CDR3 runs 12 residues. CDR3 nucleotide sequence: TGCGCCAGCAGCATCAACGGGGAGACCCAGTACTTC. Its translation is CASSINGETQYF.

This clonotype was recorded a few times. J is TRBJ1-5 and V is TRBV19, with D uncertain. Trimming stripped 7 bases from V and 0 bases from J, with 13 bases between. The germline CDR1 and CDR2 sequences are LNHDA and SQIVND (reference sequence). This CDR3 spans 15 amino acids. Here the CDR3 DNA reads TGTGCCAGTATACCGCGGACTAATAGCAATCAGCCCCAGCATTTT. This gives the protein CASIPRTNSNQPQHF. Together with reference TRBV19 and TRBJ1-5, the CDR3 gives the full variable domain: DGGITQSPKYLFRKEGQNVTLSCEQNLNHDAMYWYRQDPGQGLRLIYYSQIVNDFQKGDIAEGYSVSREKKESFPLTVTSAQKNPTAFYLCASIPRTNSNQPQHFGDGTRLSIL.

This clonotype was counted a few times. V gene TRBV5-5 combines with J gene TRBJ2-2; TRBD1 might be the D (5 bases). Trimming took off 0 bases at V and 2 bases at J, with 8 bases between the two ends. The CDR3 covers 15 residues. The germline V gene has CDR1 SGHKS and CDR2 YYEKEE (reference sequence). The DNA for the CDR3 is TGTGCCAGCAGCTTGGAACAGGTTAACACCGGGGAGCTGTTTTTT. Its translation: CASSLEQVNTGELFF. The entire variable domain, with the rest obtained from reference TRBV5-5 and TRBJ2-2, is as follows: DAGVTQSPTHLIKTRGQQVTLRCSPISGHKSVSWYQQVLGQGPQFIFQYYEKEERGRGNFPDRFSARQFPNYSSELNVNALLLGDSALYLCASSLEQVNTGELFFGEGSRLTVL.

This clonotype was detected only a few times. The gene calls are TRBV4-1 and TRBJ2-1, with 9 bases matching TRBD2. CDR1 is MGHRA and CDR2 is YSYEKL in the germline V gene. CDR3 size: 14 residues. Trimming took 6 bases from V and 9 from J; bases not matched to a gene: 9. CDR3 nucleotide sequence: TGCGCCAGCAGAGGTCTAGCGGGGATCGGTGAGCAGTTCTTC. Translated, it gives CASRGLAGIGEQFF.

There are many counts of this clonotype. The chain carries TRBV27 and TRBJ2-7; D is possibly TRBD1 (5 bases). The germline V and J ends were trimmed by 0 bases and 3 bases, with 12 bases remaining between them. There are 15 residues in the CDR3. The germline CDR1 and CDR2 sequences are MNHEY and SMNVEV (reference sequence). The CDR3 region is CASSLSGVKNYEQYF. CDR3 bases: TGTGCCAGCAGTTTATCAGGGGTCAAAAACTACGAGCAGTACTTC.

This clonotype showed up just a few times. The V and J genes are TRBV27 and TRBJ2-2; 10 bases match TRBD2. The J segment lost 5 bases and the V segment lost 6 bases, leaving 6 bases of the junction unmatched. Germline V gives CDR1 MNHEY, CDR2 SMNVEV (reference sequence). The CDR3 sequence is 15 residues long. CDR3 DNA sequence: TGTGCCAGCAGGTCTAGCGGGGGCGTGACCGGGGAGCTGTTTTTT. This codes for CASRSSGGVTGELFF.

This clonotype was detected only a few times. The V and J genes are TRBV24-1 and TRBJ2-1, with 15 bases lining up with TRBD2. In germline, CDR1 is KGHDR, CDR2 SFDVKD. The CDR3 is made up of 21 amino acids. V lost 4 bases and J lost 0; bases outside the gene matches: 12. The CDR3 DNA follows: TGTGCCACCAGTGAGGGTAGCAGGACTAGCGGGAGGGTAGGCTCCTACAATGAGCAGTTCTTC. This translates into CATSEGSRTSGRVGSYNEQFF.

This clonotype has more than one count but fewer than ten. This chain joins TRBV20-1 and TRBJ2-5, with 10 bases identical to TRBD2. The length of the CDR3 is 15 residues. Trimming removed 3 bases from V and 5 bases from J; junction bases left unmatched: 9. CDR1 DFQATT and CDR2 SNEGSKA come from the germline V gene (reference sequence). CDR3 sequence reads: CSASPLAGVRETQYF. For the CDR3, the DNA is TGCAGTGCTAGCCCCCTAGCGGGGGTCCGCGAGACCCAGTACTTC.

At least ten counts were recorded for this clonotype. The chain employs TRBV29-1 and TRBJ2-7, with D possibly matching TRBD1 (6 bases). The V end was cut by 5 bases, the J end by 0 bases, with 14 bases between. The CDR3 is made up of 14 amino acids. Germline V CDR1 and CDR2: SQVTM, ANQGSEA. The CDR3 bases are TGCAGCGTTTTTCTACAGGGCCTCTCCTACGAGCAGTACTTC. Its protein product is CSVFLQGLSYEQYF.

The rearrangement links TRBV19 to TRBJ2-7; TRBD2 matches at 12 bases. After removal of 6 bases from V and 4 bases from J, the junction contained 1 base not matched to a gene. The CDR3 extends over 13 amino acids. Germline V gene data show CDR1 as LNHDA and CDR2 as SQIVND (reference sequence). The CDR3 DNA is TGTGCCAGTAGGACTAGCGGGGGATACGAGCAGTACTTC. Its protein product is CASRTSGGYEQYF.

This clonotype was recorded at least ten times. This chain links TRBV7-2 with TRBJ1-1, with D possibly TRBD1 on 5 matching bases. This CDR3 comprises 15 residues. Trimming cost V 4 bases and J 7 bases, with 19 bases left between them. CDR1 and CDR2 from the germline V gene are SGHTA and FQGNSA. Written as DNA, the CDR3 is TGTGCCAGCAGCTCCCCCAGGGTAAGGGGCGATGAAGCTTTCTTT. Amino acids: CASSSPRVRGDEAFF.

This clonotype was picked up a small number of times. The rearrangement links TRBV12-3 or TRBV12-4 to TRBJ1-2, with D tentatively TRBD1 (5 bases). V was shortened by 4 bases and J by 4 bases, with 22 bases between the two germline ends. The CDR3 is 17 amino acids. CDR3 coding DNA: TGTGCCAGCAGTTACTCGGGGGGAACTGATTCTCTCTATGGCTACACCTTC. Translating gives CASSYSGGTDSLYGYTF.

This clonotype was recorded a few times. The chain has TRBV2 and TRBJ2-3; the match to TRBD2 covers 7 bases. The J segment lost 2 bases and the V segment lost 6 bases, leaving 11 bases of the junction unmatched. This CDR3 has 16 residues. CDR1 is SNHLY, CDR2 FYNNEI, per germline. CDR3 protein: CASREIAGLNTDTQYF. CDR3 sequence (DNA): TGTGCCAGCAGGGAAATAGCGGGTTTAAACACAGATACGCAGTATTTT.

This chain joins TRBV3-1 and TRBJ1-5, with 7 bases that match TRBD1. The CDR3 is 15 amino acids. Germline V gene sequence: CDR1 LGHDT, CDR2 YNNKEL (reference sequence). Trimming took 6 bases from V and 4 from J; bases not matched to a gene: 9. The CDR3 sequence: CASSPGTAGNQPQHF. Here the CDR3 DNA reads TGTGCCAGCAGTCCCGGGACAGCCGGAAATCAGCCCCAGCATTTT. Supplemented by reference TRBV3-1 and TRBJ1-5, the full variable domain reads DTAVSQTPKYLVTQMGNDKSIKCEQNLGHDTMYWYKQDSKKFLKIMFSYNNKELIINETVPNRFSPKSPDKAHLNLHINSLELGDSAVYFCASSPGTAGNQPQHFGDGTRLSIL.

Details on this clonotype: Because it lacks the conserved phenylalanine or tryptophan at the end, this CDR3 is likely a read error. The V call is TRBV10-3, the J call TRBJ2-7; D not resolved. The germline V gene has CDR1 ENHRY and CDR2 SYGVKD. V was shortened by 2 bases and J by 0 bases, with 2 bases between the two germline ends. The CDR3 consists of 12 residues. CDR3 sequence: CAISELSYEQYS. For the CDR3, the DNA is TGTGCCATCAGTGAGCTCTCCTACGAGCAGTACTCC.